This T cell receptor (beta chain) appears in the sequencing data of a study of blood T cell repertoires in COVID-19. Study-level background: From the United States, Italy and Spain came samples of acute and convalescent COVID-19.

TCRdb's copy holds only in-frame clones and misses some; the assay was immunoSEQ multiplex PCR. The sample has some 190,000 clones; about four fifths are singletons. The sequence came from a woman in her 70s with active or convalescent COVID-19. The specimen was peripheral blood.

The CDR3 DNA sequence: TGCGCCAGCAGCCTTCGGCCGACAGGGTCTGATAACTATGGCTACACCTTC. Encoded protein: CASSLRPTGSDNYGYTF. The J gene is TRBJ1-2, the V gene TRBV5-1; 7 nucleotides line up with TRBD1. CDR3 length equals 17 residues. Unmatched junction bases numbered 13, after V lost 4 bases and J lost 1 base. Germline CDR1 SGHRS, CDR2 YFSETQ.